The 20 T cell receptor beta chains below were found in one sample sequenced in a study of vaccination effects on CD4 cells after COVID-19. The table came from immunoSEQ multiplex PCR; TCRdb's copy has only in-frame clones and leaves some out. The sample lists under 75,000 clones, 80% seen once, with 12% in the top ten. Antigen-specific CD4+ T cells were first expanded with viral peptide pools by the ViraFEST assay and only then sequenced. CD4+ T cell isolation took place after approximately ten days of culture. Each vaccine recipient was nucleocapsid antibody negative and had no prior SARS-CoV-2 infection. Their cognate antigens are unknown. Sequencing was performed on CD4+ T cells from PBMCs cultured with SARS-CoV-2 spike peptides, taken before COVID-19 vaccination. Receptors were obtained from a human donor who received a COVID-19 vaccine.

DNA for the CDR3: TGCGCCAGCAGCTTGACAGTTACGAACACCGGGGAGCTGTTTTTT. It yields the protein CASSLTVTNTGELFF. The V gene is TRBV5-1, the J gene TRBJ2-2; no clear D gene. CDR1 is SGHRS, CDR2 YFSETQ, per germline. The CDR3 length is 15 residues. Deletions cut 1 base from V and 0 bases from J, with 7 bases between.

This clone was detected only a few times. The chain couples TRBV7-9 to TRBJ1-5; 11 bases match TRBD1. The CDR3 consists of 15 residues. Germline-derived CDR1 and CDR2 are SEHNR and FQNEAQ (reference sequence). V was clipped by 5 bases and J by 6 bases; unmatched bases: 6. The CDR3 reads CASSPGQGVRQPQHF. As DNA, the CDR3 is TGTGCCAGCAGCCCGGGACAGGGGGTACGTCAGCCCCAGCATTTT. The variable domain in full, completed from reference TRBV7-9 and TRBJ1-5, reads DTGVSQNPRHKITKRGQNVTFRCDPISEHNRLYWYRQTLGQGPEFLTYFQNEAQLEKSRLLSDRFSAERPKGSFSTLEIQRTEQGDSAMYLCASSPGQGVRQPQHFGDGTRLSIL.

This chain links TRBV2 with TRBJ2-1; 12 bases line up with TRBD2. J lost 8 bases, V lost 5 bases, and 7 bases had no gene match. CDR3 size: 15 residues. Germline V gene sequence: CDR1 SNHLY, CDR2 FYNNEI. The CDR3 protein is CASSNLAGGNYEQFF. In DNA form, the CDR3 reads TGTGCCAGCAGTAACCTAGCGGGGGGGAACTATGAGCAGTTCTTC.

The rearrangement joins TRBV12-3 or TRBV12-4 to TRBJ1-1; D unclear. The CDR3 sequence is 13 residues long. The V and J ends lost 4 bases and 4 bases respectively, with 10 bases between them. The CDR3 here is CASSSRAGTEAFF. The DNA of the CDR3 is TGTGCCAGCAGTTCTAGGGCGGGCACTGAAGCTTTCTTT.

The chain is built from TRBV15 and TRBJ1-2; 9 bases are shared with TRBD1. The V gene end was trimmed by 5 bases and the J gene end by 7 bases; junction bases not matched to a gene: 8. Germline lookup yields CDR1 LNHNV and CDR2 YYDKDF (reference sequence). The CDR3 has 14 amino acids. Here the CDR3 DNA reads TGTGCCACCAGCGTCCGGGACAGGGTGTCTGGCTACACCTTC. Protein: CATSVRDRVSGYTF.

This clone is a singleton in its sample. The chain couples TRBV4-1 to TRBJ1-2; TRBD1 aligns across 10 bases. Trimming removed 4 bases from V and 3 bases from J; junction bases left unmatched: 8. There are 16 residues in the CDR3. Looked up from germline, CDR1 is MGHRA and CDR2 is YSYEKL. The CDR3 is CASSPDRGRNDYGYTF. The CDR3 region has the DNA TGCGCCAGCAGCCCCGACAGGGGGCGAAATGACTATGGCTACACCTTC.

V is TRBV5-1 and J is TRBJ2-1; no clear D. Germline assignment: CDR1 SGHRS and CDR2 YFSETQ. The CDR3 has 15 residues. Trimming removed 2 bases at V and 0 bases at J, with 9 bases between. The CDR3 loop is CASSLLRSSYNEQFF. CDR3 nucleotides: TGCGCCAGCAGCTTACTTAGGAGCTCCTACAATGAGCAGTTCTTC. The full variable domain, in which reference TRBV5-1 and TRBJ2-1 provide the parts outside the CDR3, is KAGVTQTPRYLIKTRGQQVTLSCSPISGHRSVSWYQQTPGQGLQFLFEYFSETQRNKGNFPGRFSGRQFSNSRSEMNVSTLELGDSALYLCASSLLRSSYNEQFFGPGTRLTVL.

The CDR3 coding sequence is TGCGCCAGCAGCCAAGAACTAGCGGGGGGGAACACCGGGGAGCTGTTTTTT. Translating gives CASSQELAGGNTGELFF. V gene TRBV4-1 combines with J gene TRBJ2-2; the match to TRBD2 covers 12 bases. This CDR3 is 17 amino acids long. Trimming at V came to 0 bases and at J to 1 base, leaving 0 bases not matched to a gene. The germline CDR1 and CDR2 sequences are MGHRA and YSYEKL.

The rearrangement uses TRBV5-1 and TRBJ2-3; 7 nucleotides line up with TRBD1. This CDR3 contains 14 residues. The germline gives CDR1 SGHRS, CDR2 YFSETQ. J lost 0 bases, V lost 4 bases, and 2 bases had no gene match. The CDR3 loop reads CASSRQGSTDTQYF. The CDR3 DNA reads TGCGCCAGCAGCCGACAGGGAAGCACAGATACGCAGTATTTT.

CDR3 sequence: CASSLGTGNTGELFF. In nucleotides, the CDR3 is TGCGCCAGCAGCTTGGGGACAGGGAACACCGGGGAGCTGTTTTTT. The chain links TRBV5-1 to TRBJ2-2, with 7 bases aligning to TRBD1. The CDR3 spans 15 residues. The germline V gene has CDR1 SGHRS and CDR2 YFSETQ. J lost 1 base, V lost 0 bases, and 0 bases had no gene match.

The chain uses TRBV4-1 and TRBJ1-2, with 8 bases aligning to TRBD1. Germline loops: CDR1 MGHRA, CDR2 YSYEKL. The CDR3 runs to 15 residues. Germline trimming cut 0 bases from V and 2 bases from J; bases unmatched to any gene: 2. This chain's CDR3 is CASSQDGDRNYGYTF. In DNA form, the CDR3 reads TGCGCCAGCAGCCAAGACGGGGACAGGAACTATGGCTACACCTTC.

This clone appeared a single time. Here the CDR3 reads CASSLGPGGYDYGYTF. In nucleotides, the CDR3 is TGCGCCAGCAGCTTGGGCCCGGGGGGGTACGACTATGGCTACACCTTC. This chain joins TRBV5-1 and TRBJ1-2; possibly TRBD1 for D (5 bases). The CDR3 sequence is 16 residues long. Per germline, CDR1 SGHRS and CDR2 YFSETQ. V gave up 0 bases and J gave up 3 bases, with 15 bases separating them. Full variable domain (remainder filled in from reference TRBV5-1 and TRBJ1-2): KAGVTQTPRYLIKTRGQQVTLSCSPISGHRSVSWYQQTPGQGLQFLFEYFSETQRNKGNFPGRFSGRQFSNSRSEMNVSTLELGDSALYLCASSLGPGGYDYGYTFGSGTRLTVV.

The CDR3 coding sequence is TGTGCCAGCAGCAAAGGTCCGGGACTCCAGGGCGGCTACACCTTC. Residues: CASSKGPGLQGGYTF. The chain recombines TRBV7-2 with TRBJ1-2, with D possibly being TRBD1 (5 bases). CDR3 length: 15 residues. Germline CDR1 is SGHTA and CDR2 is FQGNSA. Trimming removed 5 bases from V and 8 bases from J, with 21 bases in between. Combining the CDR3 with reference TRBV7-2 and TRBJ1-2 gives the whole variable domain GAGVSQSPSNKVTEKGKDVELRCDPISGHTALYWYRQSLGQGLEFLIYFQGNSAPDKSGLPSDRFSAERTGGSVSTLTIQRTQQEDSAVYLCASSKGPGLQGGYTFGSGTRLTVV.

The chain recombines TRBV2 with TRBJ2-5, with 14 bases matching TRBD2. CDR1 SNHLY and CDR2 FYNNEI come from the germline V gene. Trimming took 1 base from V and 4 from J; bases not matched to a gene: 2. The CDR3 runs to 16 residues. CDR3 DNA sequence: TGTGCCAGCAGTGAAGGGACTAGCGGGGGGTCAGAGACCCAGTACTTC. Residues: CASSEGTSGGSETQYF.

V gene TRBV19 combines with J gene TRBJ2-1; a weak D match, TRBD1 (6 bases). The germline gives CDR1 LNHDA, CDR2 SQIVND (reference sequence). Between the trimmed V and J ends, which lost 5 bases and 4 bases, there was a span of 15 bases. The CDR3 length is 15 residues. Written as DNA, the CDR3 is TGTGCCAGTAGTGCACAGGGAGCCCCGTACAATGAGCAGTTCTTC. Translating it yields CASSAQGAPYNEQFF.

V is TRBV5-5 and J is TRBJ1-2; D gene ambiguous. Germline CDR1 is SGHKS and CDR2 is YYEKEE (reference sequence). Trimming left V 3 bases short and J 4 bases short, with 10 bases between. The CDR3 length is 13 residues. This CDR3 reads CASSSDMSYGYTF. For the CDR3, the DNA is TGTGCCAGCAGCTCCGACATGAGCTATGGCTACACCTTC.

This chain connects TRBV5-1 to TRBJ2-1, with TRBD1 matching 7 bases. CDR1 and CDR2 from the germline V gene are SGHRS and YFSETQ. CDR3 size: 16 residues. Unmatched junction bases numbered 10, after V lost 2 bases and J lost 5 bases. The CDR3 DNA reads TGCGCCAGCAGCTTTTCACGAGGGGGCCTAAACAATGAGCAGTTCTTC. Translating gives CASSFSRGGLNNEQFF.

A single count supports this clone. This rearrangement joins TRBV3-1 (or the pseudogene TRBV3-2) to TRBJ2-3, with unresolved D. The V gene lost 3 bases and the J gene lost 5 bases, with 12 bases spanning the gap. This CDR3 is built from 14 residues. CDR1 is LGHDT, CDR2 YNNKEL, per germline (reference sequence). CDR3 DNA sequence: TGTGCCAGCAGCCACCGACTCGGCCAAGATACGCAGTATTTT. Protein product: CASSHRLGQDTQYF.

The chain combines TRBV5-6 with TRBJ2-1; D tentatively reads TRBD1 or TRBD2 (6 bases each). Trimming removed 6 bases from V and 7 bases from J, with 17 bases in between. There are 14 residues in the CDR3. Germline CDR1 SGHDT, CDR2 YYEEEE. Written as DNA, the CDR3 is TGTGCCAGCACCCGGTGGGGGGCCGCAAATGAGCAGTTCTTC. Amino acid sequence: CASTRWGAANEQFF.

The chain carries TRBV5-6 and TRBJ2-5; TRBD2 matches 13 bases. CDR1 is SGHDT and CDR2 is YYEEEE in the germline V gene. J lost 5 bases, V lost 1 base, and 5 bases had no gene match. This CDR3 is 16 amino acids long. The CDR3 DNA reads TGTGCCAGCAGCTTGAAGACTAGCGGGGGGTGGGAGACCCAGTACTTC. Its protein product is CASSLKTSGGWETQYF.